A selection of T cell receptor beta chains follows, all from one sample in a study of blood T cells in healthy people across ages. Each CDR3 protein is one row after TCRdb ran MiXCR on the 5' RACE reads. The table lists about 1,800,000 distinct CDR3 sequences, 28% of them singletons. Specimen: blood. All receptors derive from a woman between 25 and 40 years old in good health. CDR3s include the opening cysteine and the closing phenylalanine or tryptophan. The order of the fields is J gene, clone size, V gene, D gene, CDR3 DNA, CDR3 protein. D genes are given only for firm matches. Part of the rows lack a size; the others show once, few, many or a class for expanded clones.

TRBJ1-4,-,TRBV6-2/TRBV6-3,-,TGTGCCAGCAGTAACCCGACAACAACTAATGAAAAACTGTTTTTT,CASSNPTTTNEKLFF
TRBJ2-7,-,TRBV4-1,-,TGCGCCAGCAGCCAATTTATGGACCGTAGGTCCTACGAGCAGTACTTC,CASSQFMDRRSYEQYF
TRBJ1-5,-,TRBV12-5,TRBD1,TGTGCTAGTGGTTTGGACAGGGGTGGCAATCAGCCCCAGCATTTT,CASGLDRGGNQPQHF
TRBJ2-1,many,TRBV20-1,TRBD1,TGCAGTGCTAGAAATCCCCGGGGACAGGCGAATGAGCAGTTCTTC,CSARNPRGQANEQFF
TRBJ2-2,-,TRBV6-4,-,TGTGCCAGCTTCTGGTCGTTATTCACCGGGGAGCTGTTTTTT,CASFWSLFTGELFF
TRBJ2-7,many,TRBV7-2,-,TGTGCCAGCAGTTCTACCACGAGCTCCTACGAGCAGTACTTC,CASSSTTSSYEQYF
TRBJ1-1,few,TRBV5-5,-,TGTGCCAGCAGCCGCGACAGGAATGAAGCTTTCTTT,CASSRDRNEAFF
TRBJ2-1,few,TRBV24-1,-,TGTGCCACCAGTGGGACGGGACACTCCTACAATGAGCAGTTCTTC,CATSGTGHSYNEQFF
TRBJ2-3,few,TRBV6-4,-,TGTGCCAGCAGTGAAAATGGCTACCAGTCCGCAGATACGCAGTATTTT,CASSENGYQSADTQYF
TRBJ2-3,-,TRBV11-3,TRBD2,TGTGCCAGCAGCACCTCTAATAGCGGGAGAGACGATACGCAGTATTTT,CASSTSNSGRDDTQYF
TRBJ2-7,few,TRBV6-1,-,TGTGCCAGCCCCGGGCAGGGCTACGAGCAGTACTTC,CASPGQGYEQYF
TRBJ1-2,few,TRBV5-5,-,TGTGCCAGCAGCTTGGGGCTGGGGTCCACTTACTATGGCTACACCTTC,CASSLGLGSTYYGYTF
TRBJ2-3,-,TRBV7-2,-,TGTGCCAGCAGCGGACAAATCGGAGATACGCAGTATTTT,CASSGQIGDTQYF
TRBJ2-1,many,TRBV5-1,-,TGCGCCAGCAGCTTGGAGTGGGGACTGACCTACAATGAGCAGTTCTTC,CASSLEWGLTYNEQFF
TRBJ1-1,-,TRBV6-6,-,TGTGCCAGCAGTTACGGACAGCGGAACACTGAAGCTTTCTTT,CASSYGQRNTEAFF
TRBJ2-1,-,TRBV5-1,-,TGCGCCAGCAGCTTAAGATTCGGGAGTGAGCAGTTCTTC,CASSLRFGSEQFF
TRBJ2-7,many,TRBV7-2,-,TGTGCCAGCAGTCCTCTTCGGTTGGACGAGCAGTACTTC,CASSPLRLDEQYF
TRBJ1-4,-,TRBV28,-,TGTGCCAGCAGTTACAGGGAAACTGAAAAACTGTTTTTT,CASSYRETEKLFF
TRBJ2-5,-,TRBV21-1,-,TGTGCCAGCAGCAAAGAGTGGGCGGGAGGGCGCGAGACCCAGTACTTC,CASSKEWAGGRETQYF
TRBJ2-2,-,TRBV12-3/TRBV12-4,-,TGTGCCAGCAGTTTTAAGGGGGGCTACACCGGGGAGCTGTTTTTT,CASSFKGGYTGELFF
TRBJ2-3,-,TRBV5-6,-,TGTGCCAGCGGCCACGGGTATACGCAGTATTTT,CASGHGYTQYF
TRBJ1-3,-,TRBV20-1,-,TGCAGTGCTAGAGCCCGAGAAGACCCGGGGGCGCCTGGAAACACCATATATTTT,CSARAREDPGAPGNTIYF
TRBJ2-5,-,TRBV5-1,-,TGCGCCAGCAGCTTGGCCCCTCTGGGTTACGAGACCCAGTACTTC,CASSLAPLGYETQYF
TRBJ2-4,few,TRBV6-5,-,TGTGCCAGCATTATACCCGGGCAGGGGATCTGGACAAACATTCAGTACTTC,CASIIPGQGIWTNIQYF
TRBJ1-2,-,TRBV4-3,-,TGCGCCAGCAGCCAAGATCGGGCAGGGAGCTATGGCTACACCTTC,CASSQDRAGSYGYTF
TRBJ2-1,-,TRBV4-2,TRBD1,TGTGCCAGCAGCCAAGATCCCGGGACAGCGTACAATGAGCAGTTCTTC,CASSQDPGTAYNEQFF
TRBJ2-4,few,TRBV6-1,TRBD2,TGTGCCAGCAGTCCCGACAGGACTAGCGGGAGAGCCAAAAACATTCAGTACTTC,CASSPDRTSGRAKNIQYF
TRBJ1-4,-,TRBV10-2,-,TGCGCCAGGCCTCTTGACAGGAATTTC,CARPLDRNF
TRBJ2-1,few,TRBV5-1,TRBD2,TGCGCCAGCAGCTGGAGGATCAATCTACTAGCGGGGGGCAATGAGCAGTTCTTC,CASSWRINLLAGGNEQFF
TRBJ2-4,many,TRBV29-1,-,TGCAGCGCTCGGGACATACAAAACATTCAGTACTTC,CSARDIQNIQYF
TRBJ2-7,-,TRBV5-4,-,TGTGCCAGCAGCGGCTGGGGGGCCCCCACTAAGGCCCTCGGCGAGCAGTACTTC,CASSGWGAPTKALGEQYF
TRBJ1-4,few,TRBV20-1,-,TGCAGTGCTAGAGTGTCGGGGGGGCGGGATAATGAAAAACTGTTTTTT,CSARVSGGRDNEKLFF
TRBJ1-1,-,TRBV19,-,TGTGCCAGTAGTTGGCAGCGGAACACTGAAGCTTTCTTT,CASSWQRNTEAFF
TRBJ1-2,few,TRBV20-1,-,TGCAGTGCTAGGGCAGGGAGGGGCTATGGCTACACCTTC,CSARAGRGYGYTF
TRBJ2-3,-,TRBV5-1,TRBD1,TGCGCCAGCAGGGCGGGACAGGTCACAGATACGCAGTATTTT,CASRAGQVTDTQYF
TRBJ2-7,-,TRBV5-5,-,TGTGCCAGCAGCTTGAACACCGGGACTTGCTTCGAGCAGTACTTC,CASSLNTGTCFEQYF
TRBJ2-1,few,TRBV12-3/TRBV12-4,TRBD1,TGTGCCAGCAGTCCTACAGGGGTAGGGGAGCAGTTCTTC,CASSPTGVGEQFF
TRBJ1-6,many,TRBV12-3/TRBV12-4,-,TGTGCCAGCAGCTTGGGGGCCCCACTCCTGGGATCACCCCTCCACTTT,CASSLGAPLLGSPLHF
TRBJ2-1,-,TRBV5-1,-,TGCGCCAGCAGCTTGGCCCCAGGGCGCTTCTACAATGAGCAGTTCTTC,CASSLAPGRFYNEQFF
TRBJ2-7,few,TRBV24-1,-,TGTGCCACCAGTGATTTGGCAGGGGACGAGCAGTACTTC,CATSDLAGDEQYF
TRBJ2-7,-,TRBV20-1,TRBD2,TGCAGTGCTGGTCTAGCGGGAGTTAGGTCCTACGAGCAGTACTTC,CSAGLAGVRSYEQYF